This T cell receptor (beta chain) was sequenced during a study of blood T cell repertoires in COVID-19. Overall study context: Acute and convalescent COVID-19 specimens originated in the United States, Italy and Spain. Sources were T cells, B-cell-depleted T cells, or PBMCs; the material itself was cDNA or gDNA.

In the study's own analysis: Reference gene primer amplification gave estimated nucleated cell counts. Assay: immunoSEQ multiplex PCR; the TCRdb copy retains only in-frame clones and omits some. The DNA gave D and trimming, while V, J and clone size come from that table. The sample has approximately 180,000 clones, approximately 90% seen once; the top ten hold approximately 13%. The TCR comes from a woman in her seventies with COVID-19, enrolled during active disease. Specimen: peripheral blood.

CDR3 nucleotides: TGTGCCAGCAGTGAAGCGCTTCTACTAGCGGGAGAAGATGAGCAGTTCTTC. This sequence encodes CASSEALLLAGEDEQFF. This chain links TRBV2 with TRBJ2-1; 11 bases agree with TRBD2. This CDR3 contains 17 residues. CDR1 and CDR2 from the germline V gene are SNHLY and FYNNEI. V shed 0 bases, J shed 8 bases, and the junction held 9 bases outside the gene matches.